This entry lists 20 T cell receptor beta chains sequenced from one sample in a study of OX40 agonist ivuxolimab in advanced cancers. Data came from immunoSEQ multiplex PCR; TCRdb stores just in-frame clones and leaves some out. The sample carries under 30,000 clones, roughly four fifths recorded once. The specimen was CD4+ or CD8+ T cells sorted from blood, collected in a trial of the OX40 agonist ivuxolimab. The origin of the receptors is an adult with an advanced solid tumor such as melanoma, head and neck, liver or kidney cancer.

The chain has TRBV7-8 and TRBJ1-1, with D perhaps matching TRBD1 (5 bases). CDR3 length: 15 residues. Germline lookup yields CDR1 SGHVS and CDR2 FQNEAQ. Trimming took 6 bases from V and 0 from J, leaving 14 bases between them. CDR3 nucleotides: TGTGCCAGCAGGAACGCAGGACATTTGAACACTGAAGCTTTCTTT. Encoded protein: CASRNAGHLNTEAFF. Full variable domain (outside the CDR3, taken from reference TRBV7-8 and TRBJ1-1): GAGVSQSPRYKVAKRGQDVALRCDPISGHVSLFWYQQALGQGPEFLTYFQNEAQLDKSGLPSDRFFAERPEGSVSTLKIQRTQQEDSAVYLCASRNAGHLNTEAFFGQGTRLTVV.

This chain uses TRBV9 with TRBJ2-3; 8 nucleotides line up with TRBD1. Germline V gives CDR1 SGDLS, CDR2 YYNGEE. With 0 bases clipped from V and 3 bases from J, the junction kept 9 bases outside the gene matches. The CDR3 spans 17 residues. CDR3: CASSVASDREFTDTQYF. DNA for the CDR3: TGTGCCAGCAGCGTAGCTTCGGACAGGGAATTTACAGATACGCAGTATTTT.

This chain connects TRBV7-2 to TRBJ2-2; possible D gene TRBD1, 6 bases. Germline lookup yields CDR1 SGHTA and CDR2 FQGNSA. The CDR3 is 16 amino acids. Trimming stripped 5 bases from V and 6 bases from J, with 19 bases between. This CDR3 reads CASSPANTGWSGELFF. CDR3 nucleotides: TGTGCCAGCAGCCCAGCGAACACAGGGTGGTCCGGGGAGCTGTTTTTT. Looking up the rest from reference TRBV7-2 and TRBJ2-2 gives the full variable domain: GAGVSQSPSNKVTEKGKDVELRCDPISGHTALYWYRQSLGQGLEFLIYFQGNSAPDKSGLPSDRFSAERTGGSVSTLTIQRTQQEDSAVYLCASSPANTGWSGELFFGEGSRLTVL.

The chain's CDR3 is CASSQEPGQGAKTDTQYF. The CDR3 DNA reads as TGCGCCAGCAGCCAAGAGCCGGGACAGGGGGCGAAAACAGATACGCAGTATTTT. This rearrangement joins TRBV4-1 to TRBJ2-3, with 12 bases matching TRBD1. Germline assignment: CDR1 MGHRA and CDR2 YSYEKL. Trimming cost V 0 bases and J 3 bases; bases outside gene matches: 7. This CDR3 is 18 amino acids long.

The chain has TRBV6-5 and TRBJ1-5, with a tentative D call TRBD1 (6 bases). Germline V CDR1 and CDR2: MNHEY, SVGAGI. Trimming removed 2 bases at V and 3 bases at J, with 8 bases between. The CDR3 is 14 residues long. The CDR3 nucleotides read TGTGCCAGCAGTTACGCAGGGGACAATCAGCCCCAGCATTTT. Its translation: CASSYAGDNQPQHF.

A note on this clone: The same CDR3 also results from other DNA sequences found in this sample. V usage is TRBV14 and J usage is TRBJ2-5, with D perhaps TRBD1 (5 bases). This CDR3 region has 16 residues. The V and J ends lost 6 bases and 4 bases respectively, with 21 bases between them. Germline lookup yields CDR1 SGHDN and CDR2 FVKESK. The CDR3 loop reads CASSQSRVSSLETQYF. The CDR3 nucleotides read TGTGCCAGCAGTCAATCCAGGGTTAGCTCGTTAGAGACCCAGTACTTC.

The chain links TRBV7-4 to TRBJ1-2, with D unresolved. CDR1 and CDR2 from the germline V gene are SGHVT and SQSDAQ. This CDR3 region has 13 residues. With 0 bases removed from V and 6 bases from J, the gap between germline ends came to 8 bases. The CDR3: CASSLAAGNGYTF. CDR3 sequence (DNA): TGTGCCAGCAGCTTAGCGGCGGGGAATGGCTACACCTTC.

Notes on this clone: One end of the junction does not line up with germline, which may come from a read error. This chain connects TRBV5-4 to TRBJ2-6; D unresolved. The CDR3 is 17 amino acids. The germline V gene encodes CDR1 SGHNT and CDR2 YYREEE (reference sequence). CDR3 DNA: TGCGCCAGCAGCCAAGATCTGAAGGGCTCTGGGGCCAACGTCCTGACTTTC. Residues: CASSQDLKGSGANVLTF.

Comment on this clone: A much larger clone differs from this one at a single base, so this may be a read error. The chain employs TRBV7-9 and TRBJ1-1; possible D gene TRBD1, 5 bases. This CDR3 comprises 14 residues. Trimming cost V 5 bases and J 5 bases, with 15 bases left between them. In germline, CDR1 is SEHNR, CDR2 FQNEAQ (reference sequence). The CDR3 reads CASSIARGITEAFF. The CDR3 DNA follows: TGTGCCAGCAGCATTGCAAGGGGCATAACTGAAGCTTTCTTT.

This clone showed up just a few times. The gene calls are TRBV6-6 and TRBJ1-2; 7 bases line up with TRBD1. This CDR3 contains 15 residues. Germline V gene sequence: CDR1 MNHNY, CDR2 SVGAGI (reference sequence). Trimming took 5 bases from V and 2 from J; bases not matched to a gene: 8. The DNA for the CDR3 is TGTGCCAGCAGTGATGGACAGGACCTCAACTATGGCTACACCTTC. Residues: CASSDGQDLNYGYTF.

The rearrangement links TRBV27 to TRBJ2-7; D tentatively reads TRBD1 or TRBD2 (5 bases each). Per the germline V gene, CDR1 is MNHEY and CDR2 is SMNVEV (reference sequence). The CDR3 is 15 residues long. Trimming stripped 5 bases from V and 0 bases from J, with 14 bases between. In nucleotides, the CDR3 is TGTGCCAGCAGTATAGGGACGGCGACCTCCTACGAGCAGTACTTC. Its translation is CASSIGTATSYEQYF.

The CDR3 DNA reads TGTGCCAGTAGTTCTCGACCGGGACTAGCGGGGGGGGACACAGATACGCAGTATTTT. Translating it yields CASSSRPGLAGGDTDTQYF. This chain connects TRBV19 to TRBJ2-3; 16 bases agree with TRBD2. V lost 5 bases and J lost 2; bases outside the gene matches: 10. Germline values: CDR1 LNHDA, CDR2 SQIVND (reference sequence). This CDR3 contains 19 residues.

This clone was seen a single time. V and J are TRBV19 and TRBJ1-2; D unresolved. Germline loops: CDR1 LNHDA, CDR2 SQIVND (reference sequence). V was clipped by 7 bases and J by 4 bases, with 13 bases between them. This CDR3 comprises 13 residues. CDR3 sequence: CASNQDFGYGYTF. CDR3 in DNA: TGTGCCAGTAACCAGGATTTCGGCTATGGCTACACCTTC.

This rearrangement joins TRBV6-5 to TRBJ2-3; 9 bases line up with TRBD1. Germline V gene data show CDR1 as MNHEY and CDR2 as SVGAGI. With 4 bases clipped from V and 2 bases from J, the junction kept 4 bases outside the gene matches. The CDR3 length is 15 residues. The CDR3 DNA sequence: TGTGCCAGCAGTTCCGGGGACAGGGACACAGATACGCAGTATTTT. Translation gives CASSSGDRDTDTQYF.

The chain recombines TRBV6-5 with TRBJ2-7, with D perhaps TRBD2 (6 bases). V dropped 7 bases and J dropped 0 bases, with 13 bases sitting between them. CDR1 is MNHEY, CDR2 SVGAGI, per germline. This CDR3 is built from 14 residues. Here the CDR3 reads CASTPHGGSYEQYF. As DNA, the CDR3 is TGTGCCAGCACCCCTCACGGGGGCTCCTACGAGCAGTACTTC.

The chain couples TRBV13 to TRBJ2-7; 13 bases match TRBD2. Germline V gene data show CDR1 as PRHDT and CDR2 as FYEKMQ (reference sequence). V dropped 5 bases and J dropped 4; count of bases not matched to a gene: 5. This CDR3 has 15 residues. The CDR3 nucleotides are TGTGCCAGCAGCCTGACTAGCGGGGGGTTATACGAGCAGTACTTC. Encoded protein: CASSLTSGGLYEQYF. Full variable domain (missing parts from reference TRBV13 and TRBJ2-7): AAGVIQSPRHLIKEKRETATLKCYPIPRHDTVYWYQQGPGQDPQFLISFYEKMQSDKGSIPDRFSAQQFSDYHSELNMSSLELGDSALYFCASSLTSGGLYEQYFGPGTRLTVT.

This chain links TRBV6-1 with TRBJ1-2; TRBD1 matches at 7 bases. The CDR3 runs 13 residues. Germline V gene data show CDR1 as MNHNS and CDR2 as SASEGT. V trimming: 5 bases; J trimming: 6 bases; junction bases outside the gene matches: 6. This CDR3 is CASSLDRANGYTF. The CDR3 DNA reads TGTGCCAGCAGTTTAGACAGGGCCAATGGCTACACCTTC.

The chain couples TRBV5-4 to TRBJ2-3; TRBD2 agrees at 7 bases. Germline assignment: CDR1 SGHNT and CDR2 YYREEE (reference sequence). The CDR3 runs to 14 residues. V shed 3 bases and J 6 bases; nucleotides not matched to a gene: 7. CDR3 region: CASSYGGGADTQYF. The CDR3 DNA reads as TGTGCCAGCAGCTACGGGGGAGGGGCGGATACGCAGTATTTT.

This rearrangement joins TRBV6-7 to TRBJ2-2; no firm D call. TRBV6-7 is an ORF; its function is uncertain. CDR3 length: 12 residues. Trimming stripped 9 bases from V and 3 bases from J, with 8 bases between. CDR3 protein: CASPPHTGELFF. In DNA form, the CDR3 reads TGTGCCAGTCCCCCCCACACCGGGGAGCTGTTTTTT.

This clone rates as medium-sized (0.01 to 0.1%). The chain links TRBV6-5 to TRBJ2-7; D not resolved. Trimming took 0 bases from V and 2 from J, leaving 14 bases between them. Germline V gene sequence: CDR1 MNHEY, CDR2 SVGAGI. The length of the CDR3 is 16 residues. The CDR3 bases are TGTGCCAGCAGTTACTCTTGGCTCCCGGATCCCTACGAGCAGTACTTC. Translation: CASSYSWLPDPYEQYF.